Each of the 20 T cell receptor beta chains below was sequenced from the same sample in a study of blood T cell repertoires in COVID-19. TCRdb's table, derived via immunoSEQ multiplex PCR, lists solely in-frame clones and lacks some. In the table there are hundreds of thousands of clones, more than 70% of which are singletons. The specimen was peripheral blood. All receptors derive from a woman aged 30 to 39 with COVID-19, enrolled during active disease.

The rearrangement uses TRBV27 and TRBJ2-1, with 7 positions matching TRBD2. J was trimmed by 9 bases and V by 8 bases; bases with no gene match: 7. This CDR3 contains 12 residues. CDR1 and CDR2 from the germline V gene are MNHEY and SMNVEV (reference sequence). For the CDR3, the DNA is TGTGCCAGCTCTGGACTAGGCGGTGAGCAGTTCTTC. This encodes CASSGLGGEQFF.

Only one count was recorded for this clone. The chain links TRBV7-9 to TRBJ1-1, with a tentative D call TRBD1 (5 bases). V lost 2 bases and J 0 bases, leaving 16 bases between the germline ends. The CDR3 contains 17 residues. Germline CDR1 SEHNR, CDR2 FQNEAQ (reference sequence). This chain's CDR3 is CASSLFRQPIMNTEAFF. CDR3 sequence (DNA): TGTGCCAGCAGCTTATTTAGACAGCCGATAATGAACACTGAAGCTTTCTTT.

Notes on this clone: The junction differs from germline at one of its ends, possibly a read error. The chain combines TRBV28 with TRBJ1-6; TRBD1 agrees at 7 bases. This CDR3 spans 16 amino acids. The V gene's germline CDR1 is MDHEN and CDR2 SYDVKM. This CDR3 is CASSLYRGLRNSPLHF. The CDR3 DNA sequence: TGTGCCAGCAGCTTATACAGGGGCCTCAGGAATTCACCCCTCCACTTT.

This chain joins TRBV25-1 and TRBJ2-7; weak D call: TRBD1 (6 bases). With 6 bases removed from V and 3 bases from J, the gap between germline ends came to 12 bases. The CDR3 extends over 13 amino acids. Germline CDR1 reads MGHDK; CDR2 reads SYGVNS. The DNA for the CDR3 is TGTGCCAGCAGGGGGGACACTAACTACGAGCAGTACTTC. Protein: CASRGDTNYEQYF.

This clone was picked up one time. The chain recombines TRBV5-8 with TRBJ1-6, with D possibly TRBD1 on 5 matching bases. From germline, CDR1 is SGHTS and CDR2 YDEGEE. This CDR3 spans 16 amino acids. V was cut by 4 bases and J by 0 bases, with 11 bases left in between. CDR3 DNA: TGTGCCAGCAGCCACAGACAGAGCTCCTATAATTCACCCCTCCACTTT. Amino acids: CASSHRQSSYNSPLHF.

V usage is TRBV12-3 or TRBV12-4 and J usage is TRBJ2-5; no reliable D call. Trimming removed 3 bases from V and 5 bases from J, with 4 bases in between. The CDR3 totals 11 residues. The CDR3 DNA is TGTGCCAGCAGTTTCGAGGAGACCCAGTACTTC. It encodes CASSFEETQYF.

The chain combines TRBV9 with TRBJ2-3; 13 nucleotides agree with TRBD2. The germline V gene encodes CDR1 SGDLS and CDR2 YYNGEE. V lost 4 bases and J lost 5; bases outside the gene matches: 4. This CDR3 has 15 residues. The CDR3 region is CASSSTSGRGDTQYF. CDR3 nucleotides: TGTGCCAGCAGCTCTACTAGCGGGAGGGGAGATACGCAGTATTTT.

This CDR3 is CASSLALAGGRSTDTQYF. CDR3 bases: TGTGCCAGCAGCTTAGCGCTAGCGGGGGGGCGTAGCACAGATACGCAGTATTTT. The V and J genes are TRBV7-2 and TRBJ2-3; 12 nucleotides line up with TRBD2. This CDR3 comprises 18 residues. V trimming: 0 bases; J trimming: 0 bases; junction bases outside the gene matches: 4. Germline V lookup: CDR1 SGHTA, CDR2 FQGNSA.

The chain carries TRBV29-1 and TRBJ2-1, with 13 bases aligning to TRBD2. CDR3 size: 20 residues. V lost 0 bases, J lost 7 bases, and 18 bases stayed unmatched. Germline-derived CDR1 and CDR2 are SQVTM and ANQGSEA. The chain's CDR3 is CSVEDRPLAGGPLVGNEQFF. The CDR3 nucleotides are TGCAGCGTTGAAGATCGCCCACTAGCGGGAGGGCCTTTAGTAGGGAATGAGCAGTTCTTC.

The chain recombines TRBV5-6 with TRBJ2-1; 9 bases line up with TRBD1. The CDR3 has 15 amino acids. J gave up 3 bases and V 0 bases, and 1 base lay outside the gene matches. In germline, CDR1 is SGHDT, CDR2 YYEEEE. DNA for the CDR3: TGTGCCAGCAGCTTGGAGGGACAGGGCTACAATGAGCAGTTCTTC. Protein: CASSLEGQGYNEQFF.

V and J are TRBV24-1 and TRBJ2-2, with unresolved D. The germline V gene has CDR1 KGHDR and CDR2 SFDVKD. Deletions cut 3 bases from V and 2 bases from J, with 9 bases between. The length of the CDR3 is 15 residues. CDR3 loop: CATSDPTTNTGELFF. CDR3 nucleotide sequence: TGTGCCACCAGTGATCCCACTACCAACACCGGGGAGCTGTTTTTT.

This chain uses TRBV14 with TRBJ2-3; the match to TRBD2 covers 8 bases. V lost 4 bases, J lost 6 bases, and 6 bases stayed unmatched. CDR3 size: 14 residues. The germline V gene encodes CDR1 SGHDN and CDR2 FVKESK. The CDR3 here is CASSPSGSSDTQYF. As DNA, the CDR3 is TGTGCCAGCAGCCCAAGCGGGAGTTCCGATACGCAGTATTTT.

This clone was counted once. The V gene is TRBV7-2, the J gene TRBJ2-5; tentative D call: TRBD2 (7 bases). This CDR3 has 14 residues. V lost 1 base, J lost 5 bases, and 11 bases lay in between. Per the germline V gene, CDR1 is SGHTA and CDR2 is FQGNSA. CDR3 sequence reads: CASSLVGGAETQYF. The CDR3 DNA sequence: TGTGCCAGCAGCTTAGTGGGGGGGGCGGAGACCCAGTACTTC.

The chain uses TRBV6-4 and TRBJ2-7; tentative D call: TRBD1 (5 bases). V was clipped by 7 bases and J by 5 bases, with 15 bases between them. CDR1 is MRHNA, CDR2 SNTAGT, per germline. CDR3 length equals 13 residues. CDR3 amino acids: CASTQGAFDEQYF. In DNA, the CDR3 is TGTGCCAGCACCCAAGGGGCTTTCGACGAGCAGTACTTC.

This chain connects TRBV29-1 to TRBJ2-5, with 8 bases identical to TRBD1. Germline loops: CDR1 SQVTM, CDR2 ANQGSEA. Germline trimming cut 6 bases from V and 5 bases from J; bases unmatched to any gene: 11. CDR3 length: 14 amino acids. The CDR3, as DNA: TGCAGCGTCCCCAGGCAGGGGGCAGGGGAGACCCAGTACTTC. It yields the protein CSVPRQGAGETQYF.

The chain employs TRBV15 and TRBJ2-1, with a weak D call TRBD1 (5 bases). The V end lost 2 bases, the J end lost 2 bases, and 19 bases lay between the germline ends. CDR1 is LNHNV and CDR2 is YYDKDF in the germline V gene (reference sequence). The CDR3 contains 18 residues. CDR3 region: CATSRTGRSLVTYNEQFF. CDR3 bases: TGTGCCACCAGCAGAACAGGACGGAGCCTAGTTACCTACAATGAGCAGTTCTTC.

The V gene is TRBV4-1, the J gene TRBJ2-7; TRBD1 matches 7 bases. This CDR3 region has 15 residues. Per germline, CDR1 MGHRA and CDR2 YSYEKL. J lost 6 bases, V lost 1 base, and 9 bases had no gene match. Here the CDR3 reads CASSQVHRGVSEQYF. Written as DNA, the CDR3 is TGCGCCAGCAGCCAAGTCCACAGGGGTGTTTCCGAGCAGTACTTC.

This chain uses TRBV18 with TRBJ2-1; no clear D. The length of the CDR3 is 16 residues. With 5 bases removed from V and 0 bases from J, the gap between germline ends came to 14 bases. CDR1 KGHSH and CDR2 LQKENI come from the germline V gene. CDR3 protein: CASSSYPGSSYNEQFF. CDR3 DNA sequence: TGTGCCAGCTCATCCTACCCGGGTAGCTCCTACAATGAGCAGTTCTTC.

This clone came up once. The CDR3 here is CASSEGTGTEQYF. CDR3 DNA: TGTGCCAGCAGTGAAGGGACAGGGACCGAGCAGTACTTC. This chain uses TRBV2 with TRBJ2-7; 8 nucleotides line up with TRBD1. CDR3 length: 13 residues. Germline CDR1 reads SNHLY; CDR2 reads FYNNEI. V dropped 1 base and J dropped 6; count of bases not matched to a gene: 2.

V is TRBV27 and J is TRBJ2-2; a weak D match, TRBD1 (5 bases). The germline gives CDR1 MNHEY, CDR2 SMNVEV (reference sequence). This CDR3 region has 15 residues. V lost 2 bases and J 5 bases, leaving 12 bases between the germline ends. Here the CDR3 DNA reads TGTGCCAGCAGTTTAAGGGGCGAGATAACCGGGGAGCTGTTTTTT. Its translation is CASSLRGEITGELFF.